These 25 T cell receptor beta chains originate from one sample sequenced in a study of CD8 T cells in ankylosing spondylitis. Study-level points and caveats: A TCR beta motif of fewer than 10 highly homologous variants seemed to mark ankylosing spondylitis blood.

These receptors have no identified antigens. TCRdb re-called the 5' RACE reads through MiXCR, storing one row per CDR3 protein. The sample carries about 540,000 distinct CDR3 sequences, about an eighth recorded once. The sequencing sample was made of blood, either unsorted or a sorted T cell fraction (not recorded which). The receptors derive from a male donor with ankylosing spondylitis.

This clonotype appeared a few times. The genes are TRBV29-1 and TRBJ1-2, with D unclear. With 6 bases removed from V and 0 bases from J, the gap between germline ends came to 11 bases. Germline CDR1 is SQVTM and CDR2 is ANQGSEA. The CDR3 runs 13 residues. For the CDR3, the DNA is TGCAGCGTGCAGAATCAAGCTAACTATGGCTACACCTTC. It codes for CSVQNQANYGYTF.

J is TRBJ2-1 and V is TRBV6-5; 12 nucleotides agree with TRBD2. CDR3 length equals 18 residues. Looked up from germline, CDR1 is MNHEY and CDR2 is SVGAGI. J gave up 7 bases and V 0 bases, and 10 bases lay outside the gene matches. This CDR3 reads CASSYSFGLAGGENEQFF. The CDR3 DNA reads TGTGCCAGCAGTTACTCATTTGGCCTAGCGGGAGGGGAGAATGAGCAGTTCTTC.

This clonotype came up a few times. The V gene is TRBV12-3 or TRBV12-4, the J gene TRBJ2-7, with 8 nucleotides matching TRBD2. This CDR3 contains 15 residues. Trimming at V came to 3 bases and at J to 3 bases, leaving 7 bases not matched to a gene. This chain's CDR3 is CASSLGGTRYYEQYF. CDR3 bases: TGTGCCAGCAGTTTGGGCGGGACTAGGTACTACGAGCAGTACTTC.

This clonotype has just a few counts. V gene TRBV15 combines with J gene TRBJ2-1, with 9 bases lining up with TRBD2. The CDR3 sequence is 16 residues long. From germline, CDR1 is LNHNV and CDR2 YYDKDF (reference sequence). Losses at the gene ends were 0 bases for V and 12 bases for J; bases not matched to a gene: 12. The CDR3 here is CATSRDGIAGEVSQFF. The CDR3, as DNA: TGTGCCACCAGCAGAGATGGGATAGCGGGAGAAGTTTCGCAGTTCTTC.

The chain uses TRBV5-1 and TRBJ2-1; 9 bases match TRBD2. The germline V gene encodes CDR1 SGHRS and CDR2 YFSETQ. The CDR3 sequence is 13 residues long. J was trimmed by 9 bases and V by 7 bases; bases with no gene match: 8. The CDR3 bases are TGCGCCAGCGGTAGCGGGAGTAGGAGTGAGCAGTTCTTC. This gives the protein CASGSGSRSEQFF.

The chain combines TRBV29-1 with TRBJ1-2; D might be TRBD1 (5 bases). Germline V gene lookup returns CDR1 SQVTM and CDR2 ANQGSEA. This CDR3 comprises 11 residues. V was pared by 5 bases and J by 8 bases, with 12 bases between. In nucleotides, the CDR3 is TGCAGCGTTCGGGACTTTGAAGGCTACACCTTC. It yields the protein CSVRDFEGYTF.

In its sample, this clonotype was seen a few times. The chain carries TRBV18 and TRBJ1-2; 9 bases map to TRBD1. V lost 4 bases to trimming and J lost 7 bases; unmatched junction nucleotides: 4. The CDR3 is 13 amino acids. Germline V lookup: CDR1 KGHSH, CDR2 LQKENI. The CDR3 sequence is CASSQGQGGGYTF. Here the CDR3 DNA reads TGTGCCAGCTCACAGGGACAGGGTGGTGGCTACACCTTC.

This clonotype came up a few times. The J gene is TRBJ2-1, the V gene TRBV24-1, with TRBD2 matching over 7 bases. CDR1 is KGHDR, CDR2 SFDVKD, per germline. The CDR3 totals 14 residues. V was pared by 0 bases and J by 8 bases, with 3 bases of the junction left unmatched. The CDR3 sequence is CATSDLTRGDEQFF. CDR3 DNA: TGTGCCACCAGTGATTTGACCCGGGGGGATGAGCAGTTCTTC.

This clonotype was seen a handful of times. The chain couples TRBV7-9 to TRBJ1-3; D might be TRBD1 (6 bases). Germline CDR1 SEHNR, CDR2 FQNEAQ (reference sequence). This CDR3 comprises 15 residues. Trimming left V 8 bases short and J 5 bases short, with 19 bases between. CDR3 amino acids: CASARGGGSRNTIYF. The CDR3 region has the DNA TGTGCCAGCGCCCGAGGGGGGGGTTCGCGAAACACCATATATTTT.

CDR3 DNA: TGCAGCACCGGGGGACTTCTGAATGAGCAGTTCTTC. Translation gives CSTGGLLNEQFF. The chain recombines TRBV29-1 with TRBJ2-1; D might be TRBD2 (6 bases). The CDR3 contains 12 residues. Trimming removed 8 bases from V and 7 bases from J, with 15 bases in between. Germline V gene sequence: CDR1 SQVTM, CDR2 ANQGSEA.

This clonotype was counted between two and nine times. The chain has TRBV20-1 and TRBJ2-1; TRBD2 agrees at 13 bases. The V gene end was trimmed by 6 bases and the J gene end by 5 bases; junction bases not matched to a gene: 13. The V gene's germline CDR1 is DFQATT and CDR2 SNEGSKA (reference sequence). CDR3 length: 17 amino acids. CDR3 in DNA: TGCAGTGCGAGGACTAGCGGGAGATCGGCCAAAAACAATGAGCAGTTCTTC. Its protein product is CSARTSGRSAKNNEQFF.

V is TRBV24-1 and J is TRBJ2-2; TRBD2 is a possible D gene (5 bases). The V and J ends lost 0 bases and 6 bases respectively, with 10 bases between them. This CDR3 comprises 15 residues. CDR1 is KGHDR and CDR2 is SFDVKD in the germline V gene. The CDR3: CATSDLTGISGELFF. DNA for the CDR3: TGTGCCACCAGTGATTTGACGGGAATCTCCGGGGAGCTGTTTTTT.

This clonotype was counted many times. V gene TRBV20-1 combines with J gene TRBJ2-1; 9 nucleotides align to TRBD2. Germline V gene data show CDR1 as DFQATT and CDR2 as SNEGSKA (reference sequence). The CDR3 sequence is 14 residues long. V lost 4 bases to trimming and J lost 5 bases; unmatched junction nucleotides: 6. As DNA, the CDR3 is TGCAGTGCTATAAGCGGGAGGCGGAACAATGAGCAGTTCTTC. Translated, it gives CSAISGRRNNEQFF.

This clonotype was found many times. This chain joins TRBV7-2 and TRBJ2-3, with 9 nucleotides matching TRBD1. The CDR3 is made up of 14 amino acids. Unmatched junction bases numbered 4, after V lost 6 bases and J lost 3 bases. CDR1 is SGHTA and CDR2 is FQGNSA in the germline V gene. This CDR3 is CASRTGGSTDTQYF. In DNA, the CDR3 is TGTGCCAGCAGGACAGGGGGGAGTACAGATACGCAGTATTTT.

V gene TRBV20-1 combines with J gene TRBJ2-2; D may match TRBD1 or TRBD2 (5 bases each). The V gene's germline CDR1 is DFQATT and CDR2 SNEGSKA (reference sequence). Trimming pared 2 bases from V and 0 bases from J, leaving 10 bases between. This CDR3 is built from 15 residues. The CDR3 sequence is CSARSGTANTGELFF. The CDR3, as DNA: TGCAGTGCTAGATCTGGGACGGCGAACACCGGGGAGCTGTTTTTT.

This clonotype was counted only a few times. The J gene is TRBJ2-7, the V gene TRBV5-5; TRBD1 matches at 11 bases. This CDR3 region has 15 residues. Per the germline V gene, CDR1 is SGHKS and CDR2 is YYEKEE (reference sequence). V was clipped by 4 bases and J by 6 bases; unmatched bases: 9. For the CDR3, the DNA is TGTGCCAGCAGCGCGGACAGGGGGCTGCAGGGCGAGCAGTACGTC. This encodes CASSADRGLQGEQYV.

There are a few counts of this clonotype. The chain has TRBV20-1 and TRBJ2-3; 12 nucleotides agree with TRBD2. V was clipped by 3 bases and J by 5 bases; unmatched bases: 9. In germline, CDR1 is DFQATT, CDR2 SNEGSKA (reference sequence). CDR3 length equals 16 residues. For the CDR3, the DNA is TGCAGTGCTAGGCCCCGACTAGCGGGAGCGGAAGATACGCAGTATTTT. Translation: CSARPRLAGAEDTQYF.

The CDR3 sequence is CASSLAATNTEAFF. The DNA for the CDR3 is TGCGCCAGCAGCTTGGCCGCGACGAACACTGAAGCTTTCTTT. The chain combines TRBV5-1 with TRBJ1-1; D is unresolved. This CDR3 has 14 residues. V dropped 0 bases and J dropped 1 base, with 7 bases sitting between them. CDR1 is SGHRS and CDR2 is YFSETQ in the germline V gene.

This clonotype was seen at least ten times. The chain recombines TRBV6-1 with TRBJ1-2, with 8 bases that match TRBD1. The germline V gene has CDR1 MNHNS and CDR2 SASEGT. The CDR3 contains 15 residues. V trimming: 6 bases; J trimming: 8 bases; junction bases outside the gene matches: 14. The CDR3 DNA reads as TGTGCCAGCAGGCCAAAACAGGGGGAGTCGGCGGGCTACACCTTC. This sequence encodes CASRPKQGESAGYTF.

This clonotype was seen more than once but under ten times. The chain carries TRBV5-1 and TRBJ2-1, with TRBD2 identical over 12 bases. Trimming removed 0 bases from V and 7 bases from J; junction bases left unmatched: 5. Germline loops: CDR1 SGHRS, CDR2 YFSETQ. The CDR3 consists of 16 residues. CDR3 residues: CASSLGLAGGLNEQFF. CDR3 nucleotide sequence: TGCGCCAGCAGCTTGGGGCTAGCGGGAGGGCTAAATGAGCAGTTCTTC.

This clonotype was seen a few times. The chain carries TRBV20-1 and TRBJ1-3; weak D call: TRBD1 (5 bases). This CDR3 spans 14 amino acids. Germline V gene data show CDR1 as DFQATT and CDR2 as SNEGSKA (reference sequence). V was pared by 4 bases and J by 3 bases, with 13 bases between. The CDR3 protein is CSANMGPYGNTIYF. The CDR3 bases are TGCAGTGCTAACATGGGGCCGTATGGAAACACCATATATTTT.

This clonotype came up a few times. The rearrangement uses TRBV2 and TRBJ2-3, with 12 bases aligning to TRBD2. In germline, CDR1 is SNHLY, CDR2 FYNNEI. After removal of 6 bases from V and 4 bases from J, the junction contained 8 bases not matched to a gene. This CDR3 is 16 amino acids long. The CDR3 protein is CASRGTSGRSSDTQYF. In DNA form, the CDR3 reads TGTGCCAGCAGGGGAACTAGCGGGAGGTCCTCAGATACGCAGTATTTT.

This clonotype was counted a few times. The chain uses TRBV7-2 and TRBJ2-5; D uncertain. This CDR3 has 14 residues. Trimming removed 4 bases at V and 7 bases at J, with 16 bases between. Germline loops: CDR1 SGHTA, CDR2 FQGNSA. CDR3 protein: CASSSRPLDGTQYF. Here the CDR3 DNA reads TGTGCCAGCAGCTCCCGACCCCTTGACGGGACCCAGTACTTC.

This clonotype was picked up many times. In nucleotides, the CDR3 is TGTGCCAGCACCGGGGGGGAGGGGGAGAAACCTAACTATGGCTACACCTTC. Encoded protein: CASTGGEGEKPNYGYTF. The chain employs TRBV12-3 or TRBV12-4 and TRBJ1-2, with TRBD1 as a possible D gene (6 bases). CDR3 size: 17 residues. V lost 7 bases to trimming and J lost 0 bases, with 21 bases between them.

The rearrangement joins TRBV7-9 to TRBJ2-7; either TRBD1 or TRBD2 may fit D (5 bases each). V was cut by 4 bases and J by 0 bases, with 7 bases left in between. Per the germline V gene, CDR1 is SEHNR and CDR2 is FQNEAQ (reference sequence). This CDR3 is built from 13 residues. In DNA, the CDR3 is TGTGCCAGCAGCTGGGGGAGCTCCTACGAGCAGTACGTC. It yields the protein CASSWGSSYEQYV.